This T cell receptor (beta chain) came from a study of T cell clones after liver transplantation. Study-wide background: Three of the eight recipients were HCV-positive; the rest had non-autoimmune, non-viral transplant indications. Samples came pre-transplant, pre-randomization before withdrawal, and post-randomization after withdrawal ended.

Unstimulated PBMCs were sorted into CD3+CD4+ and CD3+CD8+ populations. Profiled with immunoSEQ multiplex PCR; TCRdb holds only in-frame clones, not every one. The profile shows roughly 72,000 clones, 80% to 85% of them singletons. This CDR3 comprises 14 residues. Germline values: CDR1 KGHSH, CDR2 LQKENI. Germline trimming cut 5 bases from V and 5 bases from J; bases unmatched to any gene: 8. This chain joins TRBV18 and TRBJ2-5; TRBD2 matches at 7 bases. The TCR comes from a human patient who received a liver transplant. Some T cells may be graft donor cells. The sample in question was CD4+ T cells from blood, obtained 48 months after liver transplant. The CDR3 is CASSGLRGGETQYF. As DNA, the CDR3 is TGTGCCAGCTCAGGACTCCGGGGAGGGGAGACCCAGTACTTC.